The 31 T cell receptor beta chains below all came from one sample that was sequenced in a study of Graves' ophthalmopathy and Graves' hyperthyroidism. RNA transcripts were the template, and TCR beta CDR3 regions were amplified from them. Second-round multiplex PCR followed a first-round RT-PCR using HTBI primers. TCRdb ran MiXCR on the multiplex PCR reads and lists one entry per CDR3 protein. The repertoire consists of about 390,000 distinct CDR3 sequences, with about 18% occurring once and the leading ten covering roughly 2.4%. Sequenced sample: peripheral blood. The receptor source for this set is an adult woman with stable Graves' hyperthyroidism.

This clonotype was detected only a few times. CDR3 in amino acids: CATQQDSGNTIYF. CDR3 in DNA: TGTGCCACCCAACAGGACTCTGGAAACACCATATATTTT. The chain joins TRBV2 to TRBJ1-3, with a tentative D call TRBD1 (5 bases). Germline CDR1 reads SNHLY; CDR2 reads FYNNEI. Trimming stripped 10 bases from V and 0 bases from J, with 10 bases between. This CDR3 spans 13 amino acids.

This clonotype was found many times. This chain links TRBV7-2 with TRBJ1-1; unclear D gene. This CDR3 is built from 12 residues. V shed 5 bases and J shed 10 bases, with 14 bases lying between them. From germline, CDR1 is SGHTA and CDR2 FQGNSA. The CDR3: CASSLRSDGAFF. The CDR3, as DNA: TGTGCCAGCAGCCTCAGATCAGATGGAGCTTTCTTT.

Only a few counts were recorded for this clonotype. The chain employs TRBV5-1 and TRBJ1-5, with no clear D. Trimming removed 0 bases at V and 3 bases at J, with 10 bases between. Germline CDR1 SGHRS, CDR2 YFSETQ. The length of the CDR3 is 15 residues. This chain's CDR3 is CASSLVSEYNQPQHF. Written as DNA, the CDR3 is TGCGCCAGCAGCTTGGTTTCAGAATACAATCAGCCCCAGCATTTT.

This clonotype showed up many times. The rearrangement uses TRBV27 and TRBJ2-5; weak D call: TRBD1 (6 bases). From germline, CDR1 is MNHEY and CDR2 SMNVEV (reference sequence). V lost 5 bases and J 4 bases, leaving 14 bases between the germline ends. The CDR3 extends over 14 amino acids. The CDR3 sequence is CASSLLGRGETQYF. In DNA, the CDR3 is TGTGCCAGCAGTCTTTTGGGCAGGGGAGAGACCCAGTACTTC.

The sample holds many counts of this clonotype. V is TRBV29-1 and J is TRBJ1-1; 8 bases line up with TRBD1. The CDR3 runs 13 residues. V was clipped by 3 bases and J by 12 bases; unmatched bases: 12. The germline CDR1 and CDR2 sequences are SQVTM and ANQGSEA. Here the CDR3 DNA reads TGCAGCGTTGATGCGGGCCAGGGGGCTGGATCTTTCTTT. This sequence encodes CSVDAGQGAGSFF.

This clonotype was picked up a small number of times. This chain's CDR3 is CASSPPGQARGEAFF. CDR3 nucleotides: TGCGCCAGCAGCCCACCGGGACAGGCCCGGGGTGAAGCTTTCTTT. The chain has TRBV4-1 and TRBJ1-1, with 8 bases identical to TRBD1. Germline V gene sequence: CDR1 MGHRA, CDR2 YSYEKL. There are 15 residues in the CDR3. V trimming: 4 bases; J trimming: 7 bases; junction bases outside the gene matches: 11.

In regard to this clonotype: This sequence may be a read error, since a much larger clone differs from it by one base. This chain links TRBV30 with TRBJ1-5; 8 bases align to TRBD1. In germline, CDR1 is GTSNPN, CDR2 SVGIG (reference sequence). The CDR3 is 13 amino acids. CDR3 nucleotides: TGTGCCTGGAGCGGACAGGGTTTGCAGCCCCAGCGTTTT. It translates to CAWSGQGLQPQRF.

This clonotype was observed many times. This chain joins TRBV2 and TRBJ2-7, with 7 bases identical to TRBD1. Trimming cost V 6 bases and J 2 bases; bases outside gene matches: 10. Germline CDR1 and CDR2: SNHLY and FYNNEI. CDR3 length: 15 residues. The CDR3 is CASSWDRPNTYEQYF. The CDR3 DNA sequence: TGTGCCAGCAGCTGGGACAGACCCAACACCTACGAGCAGTACTTC.

This clonotype was observed at least ten times. The CDR3: CASSELTGGSEAFF. CDR3 coding DNA: TGCGCCAGCAGTGAGCTGACAGGGGGTTCCGAAGCTTTCTTT. The J gene is TRBJ1-1, the V gene TRBV10-1, with 9 positions matching TRBD1. The ends lost 2 bases at V and 8 bases at J; junction bases unmatched: 6. This CDR3 has 14 amino acids. In germline, CDR1 is WNHNN, CDR2 SYGVQD (reference sequence).

This clonotype was detected ten times or more. This CDR3 reads CASQESLHTIYF. DNA for the CDR3: TGTGCCAGTCAAGAATCACTTCACACCATATATTTT. The chain couples TRBV6-1 to TRBJ1-3; no definite D call. The CDR3 is 12 residues long. Germline V gene data show CDR1 as MNHNS and CDR2 as SASEGT. Trimming left V 9 bases short and J 8 bases short, with 14 bases between.

The chain joins TRBV20-1 to TRBJ2-4; TRBD2 matches 7 bases. Germline CDR1 reads DFQATT; CDR2 reads SNEGSKA (reference sequence). Trimming removed 2 bases from V and 0 bases from J; junction bases left unmatched: 28. This CDR3 is built from 23 residues. The CDR3 loop reads CSARFSMGWLADEPPLAKNIQYF. The CDR3 bases are TGCAGTGCTAGATTTAGTATGGGGTGGCTAGCGGACGAGCCTCCACTAGCCAAAAACATTCAGTACTTC.

This clonotype was counted ten times or more. V gene TRBV6-5 combines with J gene TRBJ2-7; no firm D call. The CDR3 covers 11 residues. Between the trimmed V and J ends, which lost 8 bases and 0 bases, there was a span of 5 bases. Per germline, CDR1 MNHEY and CDR2 SVGAGI. In DNA, the CDR3 is TGTGCCAGCGGATTCTCCTACGAGCAGTACTTC. This sequence encodes CASGFSYEQYF.

This clonotype was detected many times. The gene calls are TRBV20-1 and TRBJ2-7; no firm D call. This CDR3 is built from 14 residues. With 6 bases removed from V and 5 bases from J, the gap between germline ends came to 20 bases. Per germline, CDR1 DFQATT and CDR2 SNEGSKA (reference sequence). The CDR3 DNA is TGCAGTGCAGAGAAGGCGGCCTCCCCCAACGAGCAGTACTTC. This gives the protein CSAEKAASPNEQYF.

This clonotype was detected a few times. The junction departs from the called germline gene at one end, perhaps through a read error. V gene TRBV6-1 combines with J gene TRBJ2-4; D remains unclear. This CDR3 has 12 residues. Germline V gene data show CDR1 as MNHNS and CDR2 as SASEGT. CDR3 DNA sequence: TGTGCCAGCAGTGGGGATGGAAACATTAAGTACTTC. It is translated as CASSGDGNIKYF.

This clonotype was seen ten or more times. V is TRBV11-2 and J is TRBJ2-4; 10 bases fit TRBD2. Germline V gene sequence: CDR1 SGHAT, CDR2 FQNNGV. The V and J ends lost 5 bases and 1 base, in that order; junction bases with no gene match: 11. This CDR3 comprises 18 residues. In DNA, the CDR3 is TGTGCCAGCAGCCCGAGCGGGAGGGCCCTCGTGGCCAAAAACATTCAGTACTTC. Translated: CASSPSGRALVAKNIQYF.

This clonotype turned up a few times. The chain recombines TRBV7-2 with TRBJ2-7, with D possibly TRBD2 on 5 matching bases. This CDR3 is 14 amino acids long. Germline assignment: CDR1 SGHTA and CDR2 FQGNSA. Trimming took off 5 bases at V and 5 bases at J, with 16 bases between the two ends. CDR3 amino acids: CASSPSRTRDEQYF. The CDR3 DNA sequence: TGTGCCAGCAGCCCCTCCAGGACTCGGGACGAGCAGTACTTC. Full variable domain (rest looked up from reference TRBV7-2 and TRBJ2-7): GAGVSQSPSNKVTEKGKDVELRCDPISGHTALYWYRQSLGQGLEFLIYFQGNSAPDKSGLPSDRFSAERTGGSVSTLTIQRTQQEDSAVYLCASSPSRTRDEQYFGPGTRLTVT.

A remark on this clonotype: Because it lacks the conserved phenylalanine or tryptophan at the end, this CDR3 is likely a read error. As DNA, the CDR3 is TGTGCCAGCAGATTAGTGGGGGGCACTGAAGCTTTCTAT. Translation: CASRLVGGTEAFY. The rearrangement links TRBV12-3 or TRBV12-4 to TRBJ1-1; tentative D call: TRBD1 (5 bases). The CDR3 covers 13 residues.

This clonotype showed up many times. The chain carries TRBV30 and TRBJ2-2, with D tentatively TRBD2 (6 bases). CDR3 length equals 15 residues. Deletions cut 2 bases from V and 2 bases from J, with 12 bases between. The germline CDR1 and CDR2 sequences are GTSNPN and SVGIG (reference sequence). The CDR3 DNA follows: TGTGCCTGGAGTCTTCCGGGACTCAACACCGGGGAGCTGTTTTTT. Its protein is CAWSLPGLNTGELFF.

This chain links TRBV5-1 with TRBJ2-5; 8 nucleotides match TRBD2. Trimming removed 0 bases from V and 8 bases from J; junction bases left unmatched: 15. In germline, CDR1 is SGHRS, CDR2 YFSETQ. The CDR3 loop spans 17 amino acids. CDR3 residues: CASSLAPGGGPSGTQYF. The CDR3 DNA is TGCGCCAGCAGCTTGGCTCCCGGCGGGGGGCCAAGTGGAACCCAGTACTTC.

This clonotype was found many times. This chain joins TRBV12-5 and TRBJ2-7; D is uncertain. Germline lookup yields CDR1 LGHNT and CDR2 FRNRAP. V lost 3 bases to trimming and J lost 4 bases, with 28 bases between them. The CDR3 sequence is 19 residues long. The CDR3 here is CASGFPEEGGPSPPYEQYF. CDR3 DNA: TGTGCTAGTGGTTTCCCCGAGGAAGGCGGCCCTTCCCCTCCTTACGAGCAGTACTTC.

This clonotype was counted many times. This chain links TRBV28 with TRBJ2-7; D not resolved. Germline lookup yields CDR1 MDHEN and CDR2 SYDVKM. Trimming stripped 5 bases from V and 3 bases from J, with 8 bases between. The CDR3 covers 12 residues. This CDR3 reads CASSTRVYEQYF. CDR3 nucleotides: TGTGCCAGCAGTACCAGAGTCTACGAGCAGTACTTC.

This clonotype was seen ten or more times. The rearrangement joins TRBV11-1 to TRBJ2-5; D not resolved. V lost 5 bases and J lost 5, with 9 bases in between. The CDR3 covers 12 residues. The germline V gene has CDR1 SGHAT and CDR2 FQDESV (reference sequence). CDR3 loop: CASSLTRETQYF. CDR3 in DNA: TGTGCCAGCAGCCTAACGAGGGAGACCCAGTACTTC.

This clonotype was seen at least ten times. The genes are TRBV12-3 or TRBV12-4 and TRBJ2-7, with TRBD2 matching over 8 bases. Unmatched junction bases numbered 12, after V lost 7 bases and J lost 4 bases. The CDR3 totals 15 residues. The CDR3 DNA follows: TGTGCCAGCACCCTGACTAGCGTCGGAGCTTACGAGCAGTACTTC. This gives the protein CASTLTSVGAYEQYF.

The chain recombines TRBV27 with TRBJ2-7, with D perhaps matching TRBD1 (7 bases). Germline CDR1 MNHEY, CDR2 SMNVEV (reference sequence). The CDR3 runs to 15 residues. V lost 6 bases and J lost 7, with 22 bases in between. The CDR3 bases are TGTGCCAGCAGCCCCCCAGGAGGGGGCATAGGGGAGCAGTACTTC. This translates into CASSPPGGGIGEQYF.

The V gene is TRBV6-2 or TRBV6-3, the J gene TRBJ1-1; 8 nucleotides align to TRBD1. J lost 5 bases, V lost 6 bases, and 11 bases had no gene match. Germline values: CDR1 MNHEY, CDR2 SVGEGT. The CDR3 is made up of 15 amino acids. The CDR3 loop is CASRRLDRAGTEAFF. For the CDR3, the DNA is TGTGCCAGCAGACGCCTGGACAGGGCGGGAACTGAAGCTTTCTTT.

This clonotype appeared many times. The V call is TRBV20-1, the J call TRBJ2-7; D possibly corresponds to TRBD2 (6 bases). CDR3 length equals 13 residues. With 7 bases removed from V and 4 bases from J, the gap between germline ends came to 17 bases. Germline-derived CDR1 and CDR2 are DFQATT and SNEGSKA (reference sequence). The CDR3 loop reads CSGRGGSNYEQYF. The CDR3 nucleotides are TGCAGTGGGAGGGGCGGGTCTAATTACGAGCAGTACTTC.

This clonotype has ten or more counts. The chain carries TRBV28 and TRBJ2-4; no clear D gene. Germline loops: CDR1 MDHEN, CDR2 SYDVKM. Trimming took off 2 bases at V and 0 bases at J, with 8 bases between the two ends. CDR3 size: 15 residues. The CDR3: CASSLVAIAKNIQYF. The CDR3 DNA follows: TGTGCCAGCAGTTTAGTCGCGATAGCCAAAAACATTCAGTACTTC.

In its sample, this clonotype was seen many times. The chain combines TRBV4-3 with TRBJ1-1, with D unclear. Per germline, CDR1 LGHNA and CDR2 YSLEER. Trimming took 1 base from V and 1 from J, leaving 7 bases between them. This CDR3 spans 14 amino acids. The CDR3 loop reads CASSQGIANTEAFF. DNA of the CDR3: TGCGCCAGCAGCCAAGGAATAGCGAACACTGAAGCTTTCTTT.

This clonotype has ten or more counts. This chain connects TRBV30 to TRBJ2-7; D possibly corresponds to TRBD2 (5 bases). This CDR3 region has 15 residues. Trimming took 0 bases from V and 2 from J, leaving 14 bases between them. Germline V lookup: CDR1 GTSNPN, CDR2 SVGIG (reference sequence). The CDR3 sequence is CAWSVRGSYAYEQYF. As DNA, the CDR3 is TGTGCCTGGAGTGTACGGGGTTCGTACGCCTACGAGCAGTACTTC.

This clonotype was detected many times. V and J are TRBV24-1 and TRBJ1-5; D may be TRBD1 (6 bases). The CDR3 spans 14 residues. Germline V gene lookup returns CDR1 KGHDR and CDR2 SFDVKD. Between the trimmed V and J ends, which lost 2 bases and 6 bases, there was a span of 10 bases. CDR3 region: CATSDWGAGQPQHF. CDR3 in DNA: TGTGCCACCAGTGATTGGGGGGCAGGTCAGCCCCAGCATTTT.

The genes are TRBV12-3 or TRBV12-4 and TRBJ1-5, with a weak D call TRBD1 (5 bases). The V end lost 7 bases, the J end lost 6 bases, and 19 bases lay between the germline ends. The CDR3 loop spans 15 amino acids. The CDR3 coding sequence is TGTGCCAGCAAGCCCCCGGGCCCTGGGGGTCAGCCCCAGCATTTT. Translation: CASKPPGPGGQPQHF.